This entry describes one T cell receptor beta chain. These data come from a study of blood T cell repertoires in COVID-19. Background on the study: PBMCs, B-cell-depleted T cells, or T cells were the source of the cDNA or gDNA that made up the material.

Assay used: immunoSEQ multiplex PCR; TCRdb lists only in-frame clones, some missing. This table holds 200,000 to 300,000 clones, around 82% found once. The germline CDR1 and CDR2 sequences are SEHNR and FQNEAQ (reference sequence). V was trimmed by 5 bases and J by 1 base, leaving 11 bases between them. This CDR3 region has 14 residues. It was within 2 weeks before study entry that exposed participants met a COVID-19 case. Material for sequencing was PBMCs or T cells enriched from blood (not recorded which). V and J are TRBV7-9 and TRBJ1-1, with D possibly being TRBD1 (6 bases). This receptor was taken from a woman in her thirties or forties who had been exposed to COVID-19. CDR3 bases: TGTGCCAGCAGCCTACCGGACAGGAACACTGAAGCTTTCTTT. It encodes CASSLPDRNTEAFF.